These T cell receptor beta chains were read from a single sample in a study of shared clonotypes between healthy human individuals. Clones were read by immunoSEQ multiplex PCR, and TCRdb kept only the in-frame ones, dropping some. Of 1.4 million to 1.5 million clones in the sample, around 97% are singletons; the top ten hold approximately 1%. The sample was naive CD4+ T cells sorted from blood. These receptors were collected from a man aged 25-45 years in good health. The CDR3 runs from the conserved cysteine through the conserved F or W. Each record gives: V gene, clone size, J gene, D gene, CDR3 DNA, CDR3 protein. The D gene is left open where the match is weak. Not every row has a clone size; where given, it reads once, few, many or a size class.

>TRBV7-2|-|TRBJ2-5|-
TGTGCCAGCAGCCGCGGGGAGACCCAGTACTTC
CASSRGETQYF
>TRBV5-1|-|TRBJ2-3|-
TGCGCCAGCAGCTTGTGGGCTAGAGGGGTGGACGATACGCAGTATTTT
CASSLWARGVDDTQYF
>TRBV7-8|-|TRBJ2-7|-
TGTGCCAGCAGCTTATTTCGGTTTTTGGCCTACGAGCAGTACTTC
CASSLFRFLAYEQYF
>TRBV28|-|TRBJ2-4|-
TGTGCCTCCCGAGCCCCGACAGCCCCGGGAGACATTCAGTACTTC
CASRAPTAPGDIQYF
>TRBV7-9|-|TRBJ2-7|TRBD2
TGTGCCAGCAGCGGGAGGACTAGCGACATCTACGAGCAGTACTTC
CASSGRTSDIYEQYF
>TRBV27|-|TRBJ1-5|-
TGTGCCAGCACTATCGGGCCGGACCCCCAGCATTTT
CASTIGPDPQHF
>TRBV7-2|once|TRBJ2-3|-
TGTGCCAGCAGCTTTAGTTGGGGGTTCACAGATACGCAGTATTTT
CASSFSWGFTDTQYF
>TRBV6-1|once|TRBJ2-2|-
TGTGCCAGCAGTAACACCTACACCGGGGAGCTGTTTTTT
CASSNTYTGELFF
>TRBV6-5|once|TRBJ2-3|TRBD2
TGTGCCAGCAGCCCTAGCGGGAGTCGTACAGATACGCAGTATTTT
CASSPSGSRTDTQYF
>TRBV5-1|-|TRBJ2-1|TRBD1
TGCGCCAGCAGCTTGGAGACAGGGATTGGTGAGCAGTTCTTC
CASSLETGIGEQFF
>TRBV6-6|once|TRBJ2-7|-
TGTGCCAGCAGATCACCGACAGGACCCTACGAGCAGTACTTC
CASRSPTGPYEQYF
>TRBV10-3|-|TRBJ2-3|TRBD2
TGTGCCATCGCCTTCCGGGAGGAAAGCACAGATACGCAGTATTTT
CAIAFREESTDTQYF
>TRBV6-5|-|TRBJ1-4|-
TGTGCCAGCAGTTACACATCAACTAATGAAAAACTGTTTTTT
CASSYTSTNEKLFF
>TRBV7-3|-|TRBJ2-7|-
TGTGCCAGCAGCTTATTCACAGACTACGAGCAGTACTTC
CASSLFTDYEQYF
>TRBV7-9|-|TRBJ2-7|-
TGTGCCAGCGCCTCGGGCGGGTTCCTCCGCGAGCAGTACTTC
CASASGGFLREQYF
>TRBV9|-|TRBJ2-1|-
TGTGCCAGCAGCGTATCTACCGGGGCCTACAATGAGCAGTTCTTC
CASSVSTGAYNEQFF
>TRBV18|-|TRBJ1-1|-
TGTGCCAGCTCCCTAGGTACAGGGATTAAAGGAGCTTTCTTT
CASSLGTGIKGAFF
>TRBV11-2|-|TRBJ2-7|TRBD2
TGTGCCAGCAGCTTAGTACTAGCGGGACCCGAGCAGTACTTC
CASSLVLAGPEQYF
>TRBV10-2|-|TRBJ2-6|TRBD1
TGCGCCAGCAGCGGGGACAGGGTTATCTCTGGGGCCAACGTCCTGACTTTC
CASSGDRVISGANVLTF
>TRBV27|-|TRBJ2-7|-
TGTGCCAGCAGTTTATCGAAATTCGGTAGCGGCCGCCTTGGCGTAGAGCAGTACTTC
CASSLSKFGSGRLGVEQYF
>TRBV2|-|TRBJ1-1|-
TGTGCCAGCAGTGCACAAGGGCTCTCGAACACTGAAGCTTTCTTT
CASSAQGLSNTEAFF
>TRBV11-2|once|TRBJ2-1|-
TGTGCCAGCAGCTTAACCGTGTTCTATGAGCAGTTCTTC
CASSLTVFYEQFF
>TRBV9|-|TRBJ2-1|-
TGTGCCAGCAGCGTAGAGCTAGTTTCATACAATGAGCAGTTCTTC
CASSVELVSYNEQFF
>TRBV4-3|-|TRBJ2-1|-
TGCGCCAGCAGCCTTCCCGGGACCGACAATGAGCAGTTCTTC
CASSLPGTDNEQFF
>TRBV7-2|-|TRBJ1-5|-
TGTGCCAGCAGCCCTGGGACGTATCAGCCCCAGCATTTT
CASSPGTYQPQHF
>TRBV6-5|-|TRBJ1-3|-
TGTGCCAGCGGACAGAGCCGCGACTCTGGAAACACCATATATTTT
CASGQSRDSGNTIYF
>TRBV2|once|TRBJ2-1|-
TGTGCCAGTGTCAGGGAGGCCTACAATGAGCAGTTCTTC
CASVREAYNEQFF
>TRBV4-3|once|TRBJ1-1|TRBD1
TGCGCCAGCAGCCAAGAGGGACAGGGGAACACTGAAGCTTTCTTT
CASSQEGQGNTEAFF
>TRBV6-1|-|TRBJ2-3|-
TGTGCCAGCAGTGATAGACAACTAACAGATACGCAGTATTTT
CASSDRQLTDTQYF
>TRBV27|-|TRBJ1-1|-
TGTGCCAGCAGTTCGGACATAATCTCTCGCGCCACTGAAGCTTTCTTT
CASSSDIISRATEAFF
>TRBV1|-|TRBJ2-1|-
TGCACCAGCAGCCAAGATCGCGGACTAGCGCCACTGGAGGGGATCTATGAGCAGTTCTTC
CTSSQDRGLAPLEGIYEQFF
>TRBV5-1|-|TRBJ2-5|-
TGCGCCAGCATAAGCGGACCGGGGACCCAGTACTTC
CASISGPGTQYF
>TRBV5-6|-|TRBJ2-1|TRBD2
TGTGCCAGCAGACTCAGCGGGGGGCACAATGAGCAGTTCTTC
CASRLSGGHNEQFF